Given below is one T cell receptor (beta chain) in context. This clonotype has only one observation. Its antigen is still unknown. Per-nucleotide qualities are absent, and no much larger clonotype sits a single base away. One read gives only weak evidence. Counted from cysteine to phenylalanine, this CDR3 has 15 amino acids. The sequence is cut down to CDR3 DNA, 45 bases in frame from base 1. Compared with germline, V lacks 5 bases and J lacks 4 bases; bases without a gene match: 8. Synovial fluid samples were matched to blood samples from the same ankylosing spondylitis patients. The sequencer listed for this sample is Illumina HiSeq 2500. Quantitative 5'-RACE with molecular barcodes was the method used to prepare the TCR beta libraries. The authors processed their data as follows. A new computational method based on a probabilistic model of VDJ rearrangement was used to identify disease-linked TCR variants. The public sequencing data were trimmed at Q25 with fastp and processed into clonotypes with MiXCR by TCRdb, which kept only in-frame beta chains. Entries that share a CDR3 protein sequence are merged under the most common genes and DNA. The V and J calls follow TCRdb's processing rather than the paper's. Recorded for this sample are roughly 150,000 distinct CDR3 sequences; under 35% of them occurred a single time. The ten largest account for around 6% of the sample.

This sample was taken from a study of CD8 T cells in ankylosing spondylitis (dated by TCRdb to the late 2010s). Some background on the complete study: The study set out to find disease-linked TCR variants by profiling T cell receptor beta repertoires in ankylosing spondylitis patients and healthy donors. The whole study cohort included about a hundred healthy donors and under 30 ankylosing spondylitis patients. Samples of peripheral blood were taken, and for ankylosing spondylitis patients, synovial fluid was collected as well.

Summary of the overall study and its limitations: Some TCR beta motif variants had previously been reported in synovial fluid and blood of reactive arthritis patients, which suggested common disease-initiation mechanisms. Blood from ankylosing spondylitis patients appeared to be characterized by a TCR beta motif made up of seven or eight highly homologous amino acid variants. The disease-linked clones had a CD8+ phenotype and were found at relatively low frequencies in peripheral blood. The disease-linked clones were reported to be significantly enriched in matched synovial fluid samples from ankylosing spondylitis patients.

The clonotype comes from a male donor with ankylosing spondylitis. The sample consisted of synovial fluid, either unsorted or a sorted T cell fraction (not recorded which). Recombination linked TRBV12-3 or TRBV12-4 to TRBJ1-5; TRBD1 fits 7 bases in the junction. The DNA sequence is TGTGCCAGCAGTCGCACGACAGGGTTTAATCAGCCCCAGCATTTT. Translated, this gives CASSRTTGFNQPQHF.